This T cell receptor beta chain was identified during a study of T-cell memory formation after mild COVID-19. Findings of the study overall: For contracting clones, CD4+ ones sat mainly in CM and EM, CD8+ in EMRA. Among clones contracting day 15 to 85, CD4/CD8 was balanced, whereas later expanders leaned CD4+. Nothing showed for sure that second-wave clones peaking on day 37 were SARS-CoV-2 specific.

This clonotype showed up just a few times. Its antigen is currently unknown. Amplification by 5'RACE using constant-segment primers produced TCR alpha and TCR beta cDNA libraries that carried sample barcodes and UMIs. Via MiXCR, TCRdb re-called the 5' RACE reads, giving one row per CDR3 protein. The sample records around 370,000 distinct CDR3 sequences, around 20% being singletons. V was shortened by 7 bases and J by 0 bases, with 9 bases between the two germline ends. Germline lookup yields CDR1 SQVTM and CDR2 ANQGSEA. The CDR3 is made up of 12 amino acids. What was sequenced was PBMCs or a T cell subset sorted from them (not recorded which). The genes are TRBV29-1 and TRBJ1-2, with a tentative D call TRBD1 (5 bases). The receptor was isolated from an adult woman who had mild COVID-19 (a few samples of this study predate the infection). Cell type and time point are not known. The CDR3 coding sequence is TGCAGCGGACAGCACGCTAACTATGGCTACACCTTC. Translating gives CSGQHANYGYTF.